This T cell receptor beta chain comes out of a study of patients and donors after allogeneic stem cell transplantation (dated by TCRdb to about 2020). Receptor amplification or capture employed RT-PCR. The instrument given in TCRdb is NextSeq 550. TCRdb trimmed the raw reads at Q25, called clones with MiXCR and kept productive beta chains. Every CDR3 protein is listed once, alongside the most common genes and DNA of its rows. This sample has roughly 880,000 distinct CDR3 sequences in its table, and under 20% of those were observed once. Roughly 6% of the sample comes from the top ten. This clonotype has only a few counts. What antigen it recognizes has not been identified. Base qualities are not at hand, and no much larger clone is one base apart. Trimming removed 5 bases from V and 6 bases from J; the gene matches leave 6 bases unexplained. The cysteine opens and the phenylalanine closes a CDR3 of 14 amino acids. The CDR3 DNA has 42 bases and is translated from base 1. The germline V gene sets CDR1 to LGHNA and CDR2 to YSLEER.

The TCR comes from a human donor who was either an allogeneic HSCT recipient or a stem cell or donor lymphocyte infusion donor (not recorded which). It is not recorded whose cells these are; they may come from a transplant donor. The sequenced material came from blood, either unsorted or a sorted T cell fraction (not recorded which). The chain joins TRBV4-3 to TRBJ2-2; 7 middle bases align to TRBD1. CDR3 region: CASSKQGTAGELFF. The nucleotide sequence is given as TGCGCCAGCAGCAAACAGGGGACCGCCGGGGAGCTGTTTTTT.